This T cell receptor beta chain was retrieved from a study of cytomegalovirus exposure and HLA in healthy donors. Study at large: Around 77% of a few hundred genotyped donors fell in the Caucasian-associated ancestry cluster.

Per the germline V gene, CDR1 is MNHNS and CDR2 is SASEGT. The CDR3 has 15 amino acids. The V gene end was trimmed by 2 bases and the J gene end by 1 base; junction bases not matched to a gene: 4. Study-wide results and limits: Indistinguishability led to the exclusion of some V segments, TRBV6-2 and TRBV6-3 included. Three chains linked to CMV were shown in vitro to be specific for CMV antigens. Per published accounts, TCR beta sequences correctly predicted the HLA-A and HLA-B alleles of most subjects.

The PCR used 60 Vbeta and 13 Jbeta primers. TCRdb keeps only in-frame clones here, not all; method: immunoSEQ multiplex PCR. The sample consists of just over 150,000 clones, approximately 84% of them appearing once. This clone was recorded a few times. The antigen is undetermined. The receptor was isolated from a woman under 30 in good health and CMV-seronegative. The sample consisted of PBMCs. The chain combines TRBV6-1 with TRBJ1-1; 7 bases agree with TRBD1. The CDR3 nucleotides are TGTGCCAGCAGTGAAACAACAGGGGCGAACACTGAAGCTTTCTTT. Its translation: CASSETTGANTEAFF.